This T cell receptor beta chain appears in the sequencing data of a study of T cell responses to AZD1222 COVID-19 vaccine. On this clone itself: Its specificity is unknown.

This table comes from immunoSEQ multiplex PCR, and its TCRdb copy is limited to in-frame clones, with some not included. The sample consists of under 200,000 clones, under 95% of them appearing once. Points from the study as a whole: It was only six AZD1222 recipients who were seropositive at baseline. Possibly, clonal diversity was underestimated; donors were largely white British and included more females. Nearly half of spike-specific TCRs reportedly target variant regions that are unmutated in the B.1.351 and B.1.1.7 variants.

The CDR3 loop spans 13 amino acids. With 5 bases removed from V and 6 bases from J, the gap between germline ends came to 11 bases. Germline CDR1 is LNHNV and CDR2 is YYDKDF (reference sequence). The sequence was collected from an adult in good health. The chain joins TRBV15 to TRBJ1-5; D uncertain. The sample was peripheral blood, taken on day 0 of AZD1222 vaccination. This CDR3 reads CATSPLNSQPQHF. The CDR3 nucleotides are TGTGCCACCAGCCCCCTAAATAGTCAGCCCCAGCATTTT.